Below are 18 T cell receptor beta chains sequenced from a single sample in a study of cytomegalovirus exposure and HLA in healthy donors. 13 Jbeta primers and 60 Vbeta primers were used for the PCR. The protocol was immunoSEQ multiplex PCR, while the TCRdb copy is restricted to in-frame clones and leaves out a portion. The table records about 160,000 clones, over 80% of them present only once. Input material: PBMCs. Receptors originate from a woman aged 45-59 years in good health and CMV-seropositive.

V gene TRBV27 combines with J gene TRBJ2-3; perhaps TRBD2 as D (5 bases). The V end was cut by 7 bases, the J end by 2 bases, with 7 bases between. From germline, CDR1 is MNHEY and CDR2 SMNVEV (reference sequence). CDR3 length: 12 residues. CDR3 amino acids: CASKTNTDTQYF. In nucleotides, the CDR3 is TGTGCCAGCAAGACTAACACAGATACGCAGTATTTT.

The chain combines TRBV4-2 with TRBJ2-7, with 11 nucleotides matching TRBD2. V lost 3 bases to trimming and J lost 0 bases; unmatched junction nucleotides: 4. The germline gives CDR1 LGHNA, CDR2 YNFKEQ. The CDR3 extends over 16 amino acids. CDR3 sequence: CASSQATSGASYEQYF. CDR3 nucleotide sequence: TGTGCCAGCAGCCAGGCGACTAGCGGGGCCTCCTACGAGCAGTACTTC.

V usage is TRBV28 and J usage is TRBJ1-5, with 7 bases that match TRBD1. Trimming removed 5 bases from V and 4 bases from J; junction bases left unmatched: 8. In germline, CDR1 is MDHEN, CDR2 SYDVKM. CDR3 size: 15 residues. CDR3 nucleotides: TGTGCCAGCAGTCCTGGGACAGTTAAGAATCAGCCCCAGCATTTT. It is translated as CASSPGTVKNQPQHF.

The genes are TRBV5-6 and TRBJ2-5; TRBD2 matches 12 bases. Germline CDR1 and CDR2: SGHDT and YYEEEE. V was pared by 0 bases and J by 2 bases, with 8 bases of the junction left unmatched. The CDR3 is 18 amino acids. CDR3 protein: CASSLAFGLAGRQETQYF. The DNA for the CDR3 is TGTGCCAGCAGCTTGGCGTTCGGACTAGCGGGACGGCAAGAGACCCAGTACTTC.

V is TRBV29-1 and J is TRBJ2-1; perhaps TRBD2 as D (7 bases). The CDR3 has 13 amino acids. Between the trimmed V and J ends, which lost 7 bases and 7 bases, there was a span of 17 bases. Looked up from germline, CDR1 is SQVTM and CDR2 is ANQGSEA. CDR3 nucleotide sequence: TGCAGCGCCTGGGCCGGGGGGCTGAATGAGCAGTTCTTC. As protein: CSAWAGGLNEQFF.

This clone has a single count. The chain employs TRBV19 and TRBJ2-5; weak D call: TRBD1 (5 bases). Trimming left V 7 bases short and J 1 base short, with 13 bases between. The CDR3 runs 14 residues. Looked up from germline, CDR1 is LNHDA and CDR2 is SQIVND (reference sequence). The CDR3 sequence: CASNPSTVQETQYF. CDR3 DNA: TGTGCCAGTAACCCATCGACAGTCCAAGAGACCCAGTACTTC.

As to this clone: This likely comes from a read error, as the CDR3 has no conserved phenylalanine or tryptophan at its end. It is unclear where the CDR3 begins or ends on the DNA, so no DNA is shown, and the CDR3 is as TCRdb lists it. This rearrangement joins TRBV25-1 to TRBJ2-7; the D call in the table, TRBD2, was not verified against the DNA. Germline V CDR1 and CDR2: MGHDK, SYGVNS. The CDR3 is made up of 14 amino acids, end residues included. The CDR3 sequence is CAGTPGIRKFLEVL.

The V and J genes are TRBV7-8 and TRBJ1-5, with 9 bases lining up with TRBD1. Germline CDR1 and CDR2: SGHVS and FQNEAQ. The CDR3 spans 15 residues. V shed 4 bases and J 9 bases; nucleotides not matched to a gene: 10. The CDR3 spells CASSSGTGSPRPQHF. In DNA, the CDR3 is TGTGCCAGCAGCTCCGGGACAGGGTCTCCGAGGCCCCAGCATTTT. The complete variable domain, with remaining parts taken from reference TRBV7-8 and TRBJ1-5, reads GAGVSQSPRYKVAKRGQDVALRCDPISGHVSLFWYQQALGQGPEFLTYFQNEAQLDKSGLPSDRFFAERPEGSVSTLKIQRTQQEDSAVYLCASSSGTGSPRPQHFGDGTRLSIL.

DNA for the CDR3: TGTGCCACTAGTCGGGACAGGGGTCACACCGGGGAGCTGTTTTTT. This codes for CATSRDRGHTGELFF. The V and J genes are TRBV6-4 and TRBJ2-2, with TRBD1 identical over 10 bases. V shed 10 bases, J shed 3 bases, and the junction held 8 bases outside the gene matches. This CDR3 has 15 amino acids. CDR1 MRHNA and CDR2 SNTAGT come from the germline V gene.

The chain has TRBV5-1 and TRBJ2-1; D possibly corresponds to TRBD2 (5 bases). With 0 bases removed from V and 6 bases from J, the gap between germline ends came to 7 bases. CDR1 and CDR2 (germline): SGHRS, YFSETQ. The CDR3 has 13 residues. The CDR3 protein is CASSLGGVNEQFF. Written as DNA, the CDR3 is TGCGCCAGCAGCTTGGGGGGAGTCAATGAGCAGTTCTTC. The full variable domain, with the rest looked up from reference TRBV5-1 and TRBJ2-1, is KAGVTQTPRYLIKTRGQQVTLSCSPISGHRSVSWYQQTPGQGLQFLFEYFSETQRNKGNFPGRFSGRQFSNSRSEMNVSTLELGDSALYLCASSLGGVNEQFFGPGTRLTVL.

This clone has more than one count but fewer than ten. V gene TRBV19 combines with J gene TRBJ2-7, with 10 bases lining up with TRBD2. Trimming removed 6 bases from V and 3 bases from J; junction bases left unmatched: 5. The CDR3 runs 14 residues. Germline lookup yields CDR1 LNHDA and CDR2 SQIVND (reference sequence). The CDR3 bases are TGTGCCAGTAGCTCGACTAGCGGGTTCTACGAGCAGTACTTC. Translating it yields CASSSTSGFYEQYF.

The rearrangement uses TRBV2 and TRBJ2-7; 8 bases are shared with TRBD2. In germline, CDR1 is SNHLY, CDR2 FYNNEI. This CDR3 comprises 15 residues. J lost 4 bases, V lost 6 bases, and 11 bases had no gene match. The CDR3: CASRLSGTLPYEQYF. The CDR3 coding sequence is TGTGCCAGCAGACTTAGCGGGACCCTACCTTACGAGCAGTACTTC. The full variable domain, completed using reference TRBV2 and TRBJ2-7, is EPEVTQTPSHQVTQMGQEVILRCVPISNHLYFYWYRQILGQKVEFLVSFYNNEISEKSEIFDDQFSVERPDGSNFTLKIRSTKLEDSAMYFCASRLSGTLPYEQYFGPGTRLTVT.

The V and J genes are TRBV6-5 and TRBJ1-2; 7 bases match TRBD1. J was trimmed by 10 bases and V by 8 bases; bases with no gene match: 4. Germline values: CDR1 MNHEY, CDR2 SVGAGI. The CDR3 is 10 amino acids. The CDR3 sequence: CASGQADYTF. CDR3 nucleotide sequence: TGTGCCAGCGGACAGGCCGACTACACCTTC.

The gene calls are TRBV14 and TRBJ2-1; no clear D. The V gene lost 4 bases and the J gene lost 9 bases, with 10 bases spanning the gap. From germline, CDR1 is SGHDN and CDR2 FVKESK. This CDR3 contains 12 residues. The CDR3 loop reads CASSRSGPEQFF. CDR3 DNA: TGTGCCAGCAGCCGCTCGGGTCCTGAGCAGTTCTTC.

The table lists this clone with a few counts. The CDR3 spells CATSSGRAYEQYF. The CDR3 bases are TGTGCCACCAGCAGCGGGAGGGCCTACGAGCAGTACTTC. V is TRBV15 and J is TRBJ2-7; TRBD2 matches at 8 bases. This CDR3 is 13 amino acids long. Germline loops: CDR1 LNHNV, CDR2 YYDKDF (reference sequence). The trim removed 3 bases at V and 2 bases at J, leaving 0 bases unmatched.

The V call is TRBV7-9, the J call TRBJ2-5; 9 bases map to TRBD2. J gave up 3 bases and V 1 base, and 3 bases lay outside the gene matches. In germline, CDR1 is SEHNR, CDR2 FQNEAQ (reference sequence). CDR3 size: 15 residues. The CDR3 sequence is CASSLVLAGKETQYF. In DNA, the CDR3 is TGTGCCAGCAGCTTAGTGCTAGCGGGGAAAGAGACCCAGTACTTC. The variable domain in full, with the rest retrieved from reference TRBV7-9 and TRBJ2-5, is DTGVSQNPRHKITKRGQNVTFRCDPISEHNRLYWYRQTLGQGPEFLTYFQNEAQLEKSRLLSDRFSAERPKGSFSTLEIQRTEQGDSAMYLCASSLVLAGKETQYFGPGTRLLVL.

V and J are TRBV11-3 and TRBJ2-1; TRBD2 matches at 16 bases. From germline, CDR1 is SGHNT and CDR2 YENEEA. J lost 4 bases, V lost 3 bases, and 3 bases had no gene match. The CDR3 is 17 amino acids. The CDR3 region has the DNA TGTGCCAGCAGCTTGGGACTAGCGGGGGGGCCATACAATGAGCAGTTCTTC. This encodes CASSLGLAGGPYNEQFF.

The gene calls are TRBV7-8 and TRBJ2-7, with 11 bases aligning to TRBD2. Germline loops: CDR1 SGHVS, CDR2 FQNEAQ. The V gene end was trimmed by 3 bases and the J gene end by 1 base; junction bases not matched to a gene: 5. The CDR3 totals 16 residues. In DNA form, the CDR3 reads TGTGCCAGCAGCTTGGTGGGGACTAGCGGATCCTACGAGCAGTACTTC. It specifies CASSLVGTSGSYEQYF.